These 10 T cell receptor beta chains were all obtained from the same sample, sequenced in a study of T-cell memory formation after mild COVID-19. TCRdb re-called the 5' RACE reads with MiXCR, one entry per CDR3 protein. This repertoire shows a few hundred thousand distinct CDR3 sequences, approximately 20% found once; its top ten account for around 21%. Sequencing used PBMCs or a T cell subset sorted from them (not recorded which). These receptor sequences come from a man aged 18 to 30 who had mild COVID-19 (a few samples of this study predate the infection). Cell type and time point are not known.

The CDR3 here is CASTPPGLKETQYF. The CDR3 nucleotides are TGTGCCAGCACCCCACCAGGTTTGAAGGAGACCCAGTACTTC. The rearrangement links TRBV28 to TRBJ2-5, with no clear D. The germline CDR1 and CDR2 sequences are MDHEN and SYDVKM. This CDR3 comprises 14 residues. The V end was cut by 7 bases, the J end by 5 bases, with 17 bases between.

The V gene is TRBV5-4, the J gene TRBJ1-2; the D gene is possibly TRBD1 (5 bases). V was trimmed by 4 bases and J by 4 bases, leaving 11 bases between them. The CDR3 covers 13 residues. Germline lookup yields CDR1 SGHNT and CDR2 YYREEE (reference sequence). The CDR3 nucleotides read TGTGCCAGCAGCCCCGCCAGGGCCTATGGCTACACCTTC. Protein: CASSPARAYGYTF.

The chain couples TRBV6-2 or TRBV6-3 to TRBJ2-4; D is uncertain. The CDR3 is 14 residues long. V was pared by 0 bases and J by 5 bases, with 8 bases between. Per the germline V gene, CDR1 is MNHEY and CDR2 is SVGEGT. The CDR3 bases are TGTGCCAGCAGTTACTCGATCGGCCAAAACATTCAGTACTTC. Translating it yields CASSYSIGQNIQYF.

In this sample, this clonotype turned up a few times. The chain couples TRBV7-2 to TRBJ2-1; D is ambiguous. CDR1 and CDR2 (germline): SGHTA, FQGNSA. Trimming removed 5 bases from V and 2 bases from J, with 16 bases in between. The CDR3 loop spans 16 amino acids. CDR3 amino acids: CASSGRRITAYNEQFF. The CDR3, as DNA: TGTGCCAGCAGCGGGCGAAGAATTACTGCCTACAATGAGCAGTTCTTC.

This clonotype has more than one count but fewer than ten. The chain carries TRBV2 and TRBJ2-7; D possibly corresponds to TRBD1 (6 bases). The germline V and J ends were trimmed by 8 bases and 4 bases, with 12 bases remaining between them. The CDR3 is made up of 12 amino acids. Germline CDR1 and CDR2: SNHLY and FYNNEI. The CDR3 coding sequence is TGTGCCAGCGGTTCACAGGGTTACGAGCAGTACTTC. It translates to CASGSQGYEQYF.

This clonotype was counted only a few times. The chain recombines TRBV5-1 with TRBJ2-1; D may be TRBD2 (5 bases). The CDR3 sequence is 12 residues long. The germline gives CDR1 SGHRS, CDR2 YFSETQ. Trimming pared 7 bases from V and 11 bases from J, leaving 16 bases between. CDR3 sequence reads: CASAPGSHKQFF. For the CDR3, the DNA is TGCGCCAGCGCTCCTGGGAGCCATAAGCAGTTCTTC. Full variable domain (outside the CDR3, taken from reference TRBV5-1 and TRBJ2-1): KAGVTQTPRYLIKTRGQQVTLSCSPISGHRSVSWYQQTPGQGLQFLFEYFSETQRNKGNFPGRFSGRQFSNSRSEMNVSTLELGDSALYLCASAPGSHKQFFGPGTRLTVL.

A few counts support this clonotype. The J gene is TRBJ2-7, the V gene TRBV15; 9 bases fit TRBD1. J was trimmed by 5 bases and V by 3 bases; bases with no gene match: 11. The germline gives CDR1 LNHNV, CDR2 YYDKDF (reference sequence). The CDR3 covers 16 residues. CDR3 bases: TGTGCCACCAGCAGGCTTCCGGGACAGGGCTTTCACGAGCAGTACTTC. Protein: CATSRLPGQGFHEQYF.

This clonotype was observed a few times. This chain joins TRBV7-2 and TRBJ1-3, with D uncertain. Germline loops: CDR1 SGHTA, CDR2 FQGNSA. V was shortened by 3 bases and J by 0 bases, with 6 bases between the two germline ends. This CDR3 spans 14 amino acids. In DNA, the CDR3 is TGTGCCAGCAGCTTGCCAGCCTCTGGAAACACCATATATTTT. Translating it yields CASSLPASGNTIYF. Full variable domain (missing parts from reference TRBV7-2 and TRBJ1-3): GAGVSQSPSNKVTEKGKDVELRCDPISGHTALYWYRQSLGQGLEFLIYFQGNSAPDKSGLPSDRFSAERTGGSVSTLTIQRTQQEDSAVYLCASSLPASGNTIYFGEGSWLTVV.

V usage is TRBV7-2 and J usage is TRBJ2-1; D not certain. Looked up from germline, CDR1 is SGHTA and CDR2 is FQGNSA. The CDR3 contains 16 residues. Trimming removed 0 bases from V and 8 bases from J, with 17 bases in between. DNA for the CDR3: TGTGCCAGCAGCTTAGCGGATCTACCCCCTTCGGATGAGCAGTTCTTC. It translates to CASSLADLPPSDEQFF.

The J gene is TRBJ1-4, the V gene TRBV20-1; 7 nucleotides line up with TRBD1. The CDR3 totals 14 residues. Looked up from germline, CDR1 is DFQATT and CDR2 is SNEGSKA (reference sequence). Unmatched junction bases numbered 1, after V lost 3 bases and J lost 0 bases. CDR3: CSARGTATNEKLFF. CDR3 nucleotide sequence: TGCAGTGCTAGGGGGACAGCAACTAATGAAAAACTGTTTTTT.